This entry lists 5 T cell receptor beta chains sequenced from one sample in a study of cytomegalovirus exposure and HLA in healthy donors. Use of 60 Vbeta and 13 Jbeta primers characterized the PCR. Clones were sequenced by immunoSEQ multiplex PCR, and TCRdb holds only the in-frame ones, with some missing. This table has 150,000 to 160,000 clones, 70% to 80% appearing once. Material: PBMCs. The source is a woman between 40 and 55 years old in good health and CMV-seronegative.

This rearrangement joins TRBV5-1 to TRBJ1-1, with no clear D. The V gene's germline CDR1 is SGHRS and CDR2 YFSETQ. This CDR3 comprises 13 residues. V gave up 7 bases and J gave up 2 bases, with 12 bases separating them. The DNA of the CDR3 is TGCGCCAGCGGGAAGGGAGAAAACACTGAAGCTTTCTTT. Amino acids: CASGKGENTEAFF.

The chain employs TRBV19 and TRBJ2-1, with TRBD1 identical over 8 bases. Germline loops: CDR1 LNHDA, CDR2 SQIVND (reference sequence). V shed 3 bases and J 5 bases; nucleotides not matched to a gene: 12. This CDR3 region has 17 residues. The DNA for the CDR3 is TGTGCCAGTAGTATTCCGTCGGGTTGGGACAGGAACAATGAGCAGTTCTTC. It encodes CASSIPSGWDRNNEQFF. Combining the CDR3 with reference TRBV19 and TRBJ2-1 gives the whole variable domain DGGITQSPKYLFRKEGQNVTLSCEQNLNHDAMYWYRQDPGQGLRLIYYSQIVNDFQKGDIAEGYSVSREKKESFPLTVTSAQKNPTAFYLCASSIPSGWDRNNEQFFGPGTRLTVL.

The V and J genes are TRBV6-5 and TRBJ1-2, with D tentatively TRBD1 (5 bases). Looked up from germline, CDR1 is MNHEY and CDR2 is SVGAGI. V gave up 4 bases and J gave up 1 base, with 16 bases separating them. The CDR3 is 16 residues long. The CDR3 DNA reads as TGTGCCAGCAGTTCACGACCGGGACTGATTAACTATGGCTACACCTTC. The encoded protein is CASSSRPGLINYGYTF.

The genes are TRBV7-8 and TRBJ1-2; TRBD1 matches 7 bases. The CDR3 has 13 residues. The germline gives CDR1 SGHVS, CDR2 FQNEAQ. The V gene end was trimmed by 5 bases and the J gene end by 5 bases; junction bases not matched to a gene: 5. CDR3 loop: CASSPTGAYGYTF. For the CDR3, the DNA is TGTGCCAGCAGCCCCACAGGGGCTTATGGCTACACCTTC.

As DNA, the CDR3 is TGTGCCAGCAGTCGACAGGGGAACACTGAAGCTTTCTTT. The encoded protein is CASSRQGNTEAFF. The chain couples TRBV2 to TRBJ1-1; 7 bases match TRBD1. CDR3 length: 13 residues. Germline V gene sequence: CDR1 SNHLY, CDR2 FYNNEI. V was clipped by 5 bases and J by 1 base; unmatched bases: 1.